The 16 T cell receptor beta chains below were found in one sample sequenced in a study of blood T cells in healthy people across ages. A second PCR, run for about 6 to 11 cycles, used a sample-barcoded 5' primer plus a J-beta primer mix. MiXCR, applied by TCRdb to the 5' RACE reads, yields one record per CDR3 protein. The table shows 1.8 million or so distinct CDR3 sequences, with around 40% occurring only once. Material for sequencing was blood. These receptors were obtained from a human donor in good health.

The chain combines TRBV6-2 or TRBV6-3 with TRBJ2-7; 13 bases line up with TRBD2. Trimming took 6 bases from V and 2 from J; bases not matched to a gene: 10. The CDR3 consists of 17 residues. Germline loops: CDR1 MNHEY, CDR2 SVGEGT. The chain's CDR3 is CASRPRTSGGPTYEQYF. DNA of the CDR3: TGTGCCAGCAGGCCCCGGACTAGCGGGGGCCCTACCTACGAGCAGTACTTC.

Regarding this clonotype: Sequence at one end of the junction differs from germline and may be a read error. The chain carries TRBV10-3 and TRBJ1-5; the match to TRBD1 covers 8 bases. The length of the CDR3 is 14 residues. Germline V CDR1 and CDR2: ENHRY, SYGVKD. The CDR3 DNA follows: TGTGCCGTCAGGGGCCAGGGGGCAGGACAGCCCCAGCATTTT. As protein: CAVRGQGAGQPQHF.

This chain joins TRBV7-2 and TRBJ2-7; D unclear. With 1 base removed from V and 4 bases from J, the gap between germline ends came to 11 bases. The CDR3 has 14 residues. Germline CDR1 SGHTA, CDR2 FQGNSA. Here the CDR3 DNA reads TGTGCCAGCAGCTTAGGAAACCAGCCATACGAGCAGTACTTC. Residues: CASSLGNQPYEQYF.

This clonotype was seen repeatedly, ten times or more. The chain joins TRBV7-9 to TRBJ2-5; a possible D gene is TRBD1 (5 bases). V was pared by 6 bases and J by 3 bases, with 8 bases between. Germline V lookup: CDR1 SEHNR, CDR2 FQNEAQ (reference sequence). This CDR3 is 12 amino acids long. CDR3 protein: CASSLQEETQYF. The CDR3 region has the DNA TGTGCCAGCAGTCTACAGGAAGAGACCCAGTACTTC. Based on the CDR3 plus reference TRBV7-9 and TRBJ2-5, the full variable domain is DTGVSQNPRHKITKRGQNVTFRCDPISEHNRLYWYRQTLGQGPEFLTYFQNEAQLEKSRLLSDRFSAERPKGSFSTLEIQRTEQGDSAMYLCASSLQEETQYFGPGTRLLVL.

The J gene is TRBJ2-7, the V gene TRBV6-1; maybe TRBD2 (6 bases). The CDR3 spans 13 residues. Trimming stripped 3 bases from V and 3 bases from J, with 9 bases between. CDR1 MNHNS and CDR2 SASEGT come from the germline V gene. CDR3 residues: CASSDGGNYEQYF. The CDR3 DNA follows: TGTGCCAGCAGTGACGGGGGTAACTACGAGCAGTACTTC.

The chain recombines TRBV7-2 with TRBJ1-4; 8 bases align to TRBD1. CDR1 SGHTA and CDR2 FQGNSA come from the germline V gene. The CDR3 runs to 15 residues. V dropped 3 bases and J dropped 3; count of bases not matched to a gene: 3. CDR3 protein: CASSLTTGANEKLFF. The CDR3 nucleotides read TGTGCCAGCAGCTTGACGACAGGGGCTAATGAAAAACTGTTTTTT. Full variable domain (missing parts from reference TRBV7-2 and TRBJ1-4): GAGVSQSPSNKVTEKGKDVELRCDPISGHTALYWYRQSLGQGLEFLIYFQGNSAPDKSGLPSDRFSAERTGGSVSTLTIQRTQQEDSAVYLCASSLTTGANEKLFFGSGTQLSVL.

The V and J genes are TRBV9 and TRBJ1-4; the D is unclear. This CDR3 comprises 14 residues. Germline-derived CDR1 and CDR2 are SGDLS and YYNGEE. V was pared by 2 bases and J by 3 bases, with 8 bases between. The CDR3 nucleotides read TGTGCCAGCAGCGTCCGGGCCTCTAATGAAAAACTGTTTTTT. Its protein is CASSVRASNEKLFF.

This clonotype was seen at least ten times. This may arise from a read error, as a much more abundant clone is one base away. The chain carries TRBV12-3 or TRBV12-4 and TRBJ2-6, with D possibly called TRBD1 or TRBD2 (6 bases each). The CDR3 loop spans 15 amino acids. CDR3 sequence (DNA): TGTGCCAGCAGTTTGGGGGGCTCTGGGGCCAACGTCCGGACTTTC. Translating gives CASSLGGSGANVRTF.

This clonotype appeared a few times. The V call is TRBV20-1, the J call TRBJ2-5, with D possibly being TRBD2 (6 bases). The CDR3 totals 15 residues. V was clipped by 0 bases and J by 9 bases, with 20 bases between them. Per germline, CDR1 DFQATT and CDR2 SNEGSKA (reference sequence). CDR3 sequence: CSAREFGGVQEPQYF. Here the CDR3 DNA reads TGCAGTGCTAGAGAATTTGGCGGGGTGCAAGAACCCCAGTACTTC.

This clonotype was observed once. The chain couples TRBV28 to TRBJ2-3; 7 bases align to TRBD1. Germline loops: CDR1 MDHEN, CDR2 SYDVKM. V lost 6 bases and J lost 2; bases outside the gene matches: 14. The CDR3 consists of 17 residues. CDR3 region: CASSPRDGTENTDTQYF. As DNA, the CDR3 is TGTGCCAGCAGCCCTCGAGATGGGACAGAGAACACAGATACGCAGTATTTT. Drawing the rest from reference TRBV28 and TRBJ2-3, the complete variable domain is DVKVTQSSRYLVKRTGEKVFLECVQDMDHENMFWYRQDPGLGLRLIYFSYDVKMKEKGDIPEGYSVSREKKERFSLILESASTNQTSMYLCASSPRDGTENTDTQYFGPGTRLTVL.

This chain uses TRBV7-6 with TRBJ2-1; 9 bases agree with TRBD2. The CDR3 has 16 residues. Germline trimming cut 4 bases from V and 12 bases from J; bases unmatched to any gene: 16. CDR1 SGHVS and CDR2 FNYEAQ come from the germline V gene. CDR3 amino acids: CASSSQSGGTGYRQFF. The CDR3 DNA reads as TGTGCCAGCAGCTCCCAGAGCGGGGGGACTGGTTATAGGCAGTTCTTC.

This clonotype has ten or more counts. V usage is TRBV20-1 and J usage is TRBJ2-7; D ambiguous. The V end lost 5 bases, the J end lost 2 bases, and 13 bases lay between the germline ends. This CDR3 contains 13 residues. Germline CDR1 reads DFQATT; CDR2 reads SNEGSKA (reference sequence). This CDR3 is CSAFPAAAYEQYF. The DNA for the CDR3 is TGCAGTGCTTTCCCGGCGGCCGCCTACGAGCAGTACTTC.

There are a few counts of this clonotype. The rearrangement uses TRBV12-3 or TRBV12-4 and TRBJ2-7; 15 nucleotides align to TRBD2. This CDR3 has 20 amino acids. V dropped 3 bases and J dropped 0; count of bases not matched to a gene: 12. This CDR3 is CASSFLPLGLAGGSSYEQYF. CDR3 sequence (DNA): TGTGCCAGCAGTTTTTTACCGTTGGGACTAGCGGGGGGCAGCTCCTACGAGCAGTACTTC.

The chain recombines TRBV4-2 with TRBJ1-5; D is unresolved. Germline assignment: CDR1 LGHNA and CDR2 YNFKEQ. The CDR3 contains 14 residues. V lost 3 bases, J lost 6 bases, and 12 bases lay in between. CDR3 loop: CASSQTRGPQPQHF. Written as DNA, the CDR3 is TGTGCCAGCAGCCAGACACGCGGCCCTCAGCCCCAGCATTTT.

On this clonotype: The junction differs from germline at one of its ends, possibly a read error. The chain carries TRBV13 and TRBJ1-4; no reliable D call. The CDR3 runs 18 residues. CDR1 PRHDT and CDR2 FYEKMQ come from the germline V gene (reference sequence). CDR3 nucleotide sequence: TGTGCCAGCAGCTTAGGCCTAAGTGAATGGGCTTCCAATGAAAAACAGTTTTTT. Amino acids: CASSLGLSEWASNEKQFF.

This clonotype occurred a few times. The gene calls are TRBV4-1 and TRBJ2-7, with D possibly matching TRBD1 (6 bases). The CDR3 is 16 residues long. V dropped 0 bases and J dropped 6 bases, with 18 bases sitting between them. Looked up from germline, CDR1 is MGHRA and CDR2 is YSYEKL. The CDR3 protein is CASSQENRDDFAEQYF. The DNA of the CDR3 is TGCGCCAGCAGCCAAGAAAACAGGGACGATTTCGCCGAGCAGTACTTC.